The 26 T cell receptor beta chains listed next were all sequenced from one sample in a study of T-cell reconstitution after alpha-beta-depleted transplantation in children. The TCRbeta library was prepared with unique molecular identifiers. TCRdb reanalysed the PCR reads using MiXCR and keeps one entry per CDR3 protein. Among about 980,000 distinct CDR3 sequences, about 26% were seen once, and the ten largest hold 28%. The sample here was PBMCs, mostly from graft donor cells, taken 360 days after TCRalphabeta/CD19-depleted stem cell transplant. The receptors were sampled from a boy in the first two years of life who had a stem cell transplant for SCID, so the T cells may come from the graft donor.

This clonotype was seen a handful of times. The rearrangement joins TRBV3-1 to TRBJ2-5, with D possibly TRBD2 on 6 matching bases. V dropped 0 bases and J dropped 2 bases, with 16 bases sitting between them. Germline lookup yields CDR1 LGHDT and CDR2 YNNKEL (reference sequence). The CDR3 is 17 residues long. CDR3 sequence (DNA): TGTGCCAGCAGCCAAGACTTTTTGGACGGGGGTCAAGAGACCCAGTACTTC. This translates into CASSQDFLDGGQETQYF.

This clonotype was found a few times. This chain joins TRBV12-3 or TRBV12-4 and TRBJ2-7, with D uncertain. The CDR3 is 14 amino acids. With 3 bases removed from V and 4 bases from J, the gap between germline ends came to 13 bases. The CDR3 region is CASSFLSRSYEQYF. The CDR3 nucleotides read TGTGCCAGCAGTTTCCTTTCGCGCTCTTACGAGCAGTACTTC.

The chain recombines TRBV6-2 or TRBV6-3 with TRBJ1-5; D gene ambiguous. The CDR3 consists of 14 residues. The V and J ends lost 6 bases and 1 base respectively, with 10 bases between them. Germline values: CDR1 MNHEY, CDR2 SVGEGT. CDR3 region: CASRTGPSNQPQHF. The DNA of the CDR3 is TGTGCCAGCAGGACCGGGCCGAGCAATCAGCCCCAGCATTTT.

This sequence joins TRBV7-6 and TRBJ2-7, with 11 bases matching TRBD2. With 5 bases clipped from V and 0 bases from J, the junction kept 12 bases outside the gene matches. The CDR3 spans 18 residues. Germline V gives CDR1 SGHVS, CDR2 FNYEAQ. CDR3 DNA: TGTGCCAGCAGCCCCCTGACTAGCGGGGACTTCCTCTCCTACGAGCAGTACTTC. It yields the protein CASSPLTSGDFLSYEQYF.

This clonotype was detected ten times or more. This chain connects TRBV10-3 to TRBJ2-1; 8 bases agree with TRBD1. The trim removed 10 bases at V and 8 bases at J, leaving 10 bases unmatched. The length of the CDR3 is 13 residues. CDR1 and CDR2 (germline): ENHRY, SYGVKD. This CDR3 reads CATKFLQGDEQFF. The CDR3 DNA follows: TGTGCCACCAAGTTTCTACAGGGGGATGAGCAGTTCTTC.

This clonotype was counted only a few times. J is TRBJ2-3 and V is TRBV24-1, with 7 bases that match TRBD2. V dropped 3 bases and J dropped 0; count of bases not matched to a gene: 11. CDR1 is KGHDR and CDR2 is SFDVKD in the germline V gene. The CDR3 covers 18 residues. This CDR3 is CATSDLSTSAPSTDTQYF. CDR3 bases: TGTGCCACCAGTGATCTAAGTACTAGCGCCCCTAGCACAGATACGCAGTATTTT.

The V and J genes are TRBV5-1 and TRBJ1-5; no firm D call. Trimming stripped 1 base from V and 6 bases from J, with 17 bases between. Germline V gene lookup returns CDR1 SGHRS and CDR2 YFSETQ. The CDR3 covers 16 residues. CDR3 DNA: TGCGCCAGCAGCTTGTATATACGGAGGGCGGGTCAGCCCCAGCATTTT. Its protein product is CASSLYIRRAGQPQHF.

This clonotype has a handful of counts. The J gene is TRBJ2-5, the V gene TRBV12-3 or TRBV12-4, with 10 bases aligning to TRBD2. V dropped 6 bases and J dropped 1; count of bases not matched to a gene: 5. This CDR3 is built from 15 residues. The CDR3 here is CASSRLAGSQETQYF. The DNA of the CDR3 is TGTGCCAGCAGCCGACTAGCGGGCAGCCAAGAGACCCAGTACTTC.

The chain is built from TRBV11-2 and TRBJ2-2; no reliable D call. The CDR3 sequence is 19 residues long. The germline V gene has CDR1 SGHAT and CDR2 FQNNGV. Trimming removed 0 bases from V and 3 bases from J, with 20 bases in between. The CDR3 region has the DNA TGTGCCAGCAGCTTAGATCGTGGAGTGTGGCAGCGAGACACCGGGGAGCTGTTTTTT. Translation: CASSLDRGVWQRDTGELFF.

CDR3 nucleotides: TGTGCCACCAGCATCGGGGCTGTCTCTGGAAACACCATATATTTT. Translating it yields CATSIGAVSGNTIYF. The rearrangement uses TRBV15 and TRBJ1-3; D perhaps matches TRBD1 (5 bases). Germline V gene sequence: CDR1 LNHNV, CDR2 YYDKDF (reference sequence). V was shortened by 4 bases and J by 0 bases, with 10 bases between the two germline ends. The CDR3 loop spans 15 amino acids.

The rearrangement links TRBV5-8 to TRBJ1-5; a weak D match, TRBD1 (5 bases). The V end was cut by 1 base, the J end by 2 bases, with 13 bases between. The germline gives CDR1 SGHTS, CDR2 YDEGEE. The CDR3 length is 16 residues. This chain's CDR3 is CASSLRTPSRNQPQHF. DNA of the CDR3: TGTGCCAGCAGCTTGAGGACACCATCACGCAATCAGCCCCAGCATTTT.

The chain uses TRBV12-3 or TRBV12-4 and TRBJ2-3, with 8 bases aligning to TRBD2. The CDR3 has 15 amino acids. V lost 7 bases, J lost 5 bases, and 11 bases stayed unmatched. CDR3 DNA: TGTGCCAGCACCTATACGGGGGGGGCGGGAGATACGCAGTATTTT. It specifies CASTYTGGAGDTQYF.

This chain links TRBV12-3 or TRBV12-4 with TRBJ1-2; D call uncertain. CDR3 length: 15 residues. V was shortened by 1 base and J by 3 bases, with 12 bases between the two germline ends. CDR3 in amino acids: CASSLGHKTHYGYTF. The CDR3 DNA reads TGTGCCAGCAGTTTAGGCCACAAGACCCACTATGGCTACACCTTC.

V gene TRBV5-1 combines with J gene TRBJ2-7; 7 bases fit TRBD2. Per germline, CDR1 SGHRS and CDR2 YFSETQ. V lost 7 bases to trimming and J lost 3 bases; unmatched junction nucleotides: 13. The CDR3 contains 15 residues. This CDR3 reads CASSVEGAGVYEQYF. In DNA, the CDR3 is TGCGCCAGCTCAGTCGAGGGTGCGGGGGTCTACGAGCAGTACTTC.

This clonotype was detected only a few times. The CDR3 is CASSLRVSSVNTEAFF. The CDR3, as DNA: TGTGCCAGCAGCCTCAGGGTAAGCAGCGTGAACACTGAAGCTTTCTTT. This chain links TRBV4-2 with TRBJ1-1; tentative D call: TRBD1 (5 bases). Trimming took off 4 bases at V and 0 bases at J, with 15 bases between the two ends. CDR3 size: 16 residues. Germline V lookup: CDR1 LGHNA, CDR2 YNFKEQ.

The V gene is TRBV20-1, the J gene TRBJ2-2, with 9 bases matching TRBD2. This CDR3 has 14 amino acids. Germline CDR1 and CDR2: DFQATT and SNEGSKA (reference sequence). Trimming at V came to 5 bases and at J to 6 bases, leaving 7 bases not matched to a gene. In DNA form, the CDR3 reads TGCAGTGCTCGCGCCGCGGGGGGGTCCGGGGAGCTGTTTTTT. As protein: CSARAAGGSGELFF.

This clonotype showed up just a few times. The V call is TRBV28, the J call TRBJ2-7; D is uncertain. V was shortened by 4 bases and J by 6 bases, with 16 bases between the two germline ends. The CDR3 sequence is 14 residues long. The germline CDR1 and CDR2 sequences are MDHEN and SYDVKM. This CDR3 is CASSSNFPLFEQYF. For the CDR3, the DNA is TGTGCCAGCAGTTCTAACTTCCCTCTCTTCGAGCAGTACTTC.

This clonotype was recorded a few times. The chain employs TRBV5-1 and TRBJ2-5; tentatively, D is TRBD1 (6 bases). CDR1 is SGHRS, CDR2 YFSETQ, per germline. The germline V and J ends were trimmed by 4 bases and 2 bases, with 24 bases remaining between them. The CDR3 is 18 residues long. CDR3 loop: CASSRPEHGTPWQETQYF. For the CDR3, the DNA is TGCGCCAGCAGCCGCCCTGAGCACGGGACACCCTGGCAAGAGACCCAGTACTTC.

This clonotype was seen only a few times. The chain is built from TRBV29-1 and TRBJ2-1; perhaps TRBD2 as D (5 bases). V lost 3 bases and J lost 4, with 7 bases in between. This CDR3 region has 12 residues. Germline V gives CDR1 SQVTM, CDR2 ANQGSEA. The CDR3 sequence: CSVESGYNEQFF. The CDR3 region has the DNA TGCAGCGTTGAGTCGGGATACAATGAGCAGTTCTTC.

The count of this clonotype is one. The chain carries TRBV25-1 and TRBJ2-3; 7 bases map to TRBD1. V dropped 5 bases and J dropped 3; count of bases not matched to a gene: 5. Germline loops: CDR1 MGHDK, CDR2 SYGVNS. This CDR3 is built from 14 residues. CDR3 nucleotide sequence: TGTGCCAGCAGTCAGGGACAGAAAACAGATACGCAGTATTTT. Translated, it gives CASSQGQKTDTQYF.

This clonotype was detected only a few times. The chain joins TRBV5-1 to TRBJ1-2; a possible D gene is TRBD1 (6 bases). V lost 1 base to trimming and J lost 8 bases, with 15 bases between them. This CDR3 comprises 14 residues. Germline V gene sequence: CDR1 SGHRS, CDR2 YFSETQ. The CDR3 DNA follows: TGCGCCAGCAGCTTGTCGGGGGGCTTTACGGGCTACACCTTC. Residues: CASSLSGGFTGYTF.

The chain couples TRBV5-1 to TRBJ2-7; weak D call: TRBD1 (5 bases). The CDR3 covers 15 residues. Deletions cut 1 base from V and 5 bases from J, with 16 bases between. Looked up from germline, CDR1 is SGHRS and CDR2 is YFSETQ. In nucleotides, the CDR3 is TGCGCCAGCAGCTTGTCAGGGCGCGACATCAACGAGCAGTACTTC. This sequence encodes CASSLSGRDINEQYF.

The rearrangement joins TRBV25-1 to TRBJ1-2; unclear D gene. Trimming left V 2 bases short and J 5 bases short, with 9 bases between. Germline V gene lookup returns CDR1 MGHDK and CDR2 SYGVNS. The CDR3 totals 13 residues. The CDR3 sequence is CASSEMEWYGYTF. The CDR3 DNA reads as TGTGCCAGCAGTGAAATGGAGTGGTATGGCTACACCTTC.

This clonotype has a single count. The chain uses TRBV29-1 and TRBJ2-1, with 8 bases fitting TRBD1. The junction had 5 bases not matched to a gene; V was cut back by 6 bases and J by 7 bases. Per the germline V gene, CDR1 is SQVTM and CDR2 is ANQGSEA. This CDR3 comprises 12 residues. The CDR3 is CSVWTGRNEQFF. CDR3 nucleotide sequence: TGCAGCGTGTGGACAGGGAGGAATGAGCAGTTCTTC.

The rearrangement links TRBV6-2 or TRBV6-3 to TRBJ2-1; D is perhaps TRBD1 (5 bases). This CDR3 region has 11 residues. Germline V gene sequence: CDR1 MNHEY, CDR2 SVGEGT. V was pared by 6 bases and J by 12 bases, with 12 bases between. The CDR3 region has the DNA TGTGCCAGCAGCGCAGGGTTGGTGCAGTTCTTC. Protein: CASSAGLVQFF.

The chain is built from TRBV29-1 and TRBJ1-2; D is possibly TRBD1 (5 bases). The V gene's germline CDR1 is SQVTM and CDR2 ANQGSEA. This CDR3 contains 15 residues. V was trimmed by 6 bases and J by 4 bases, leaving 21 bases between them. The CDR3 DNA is TGCAGCGTCCCCCGGGTGGGGGAAACGGGCTATGGCTACACCTTC. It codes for CSVPRVGETGYGYTF.